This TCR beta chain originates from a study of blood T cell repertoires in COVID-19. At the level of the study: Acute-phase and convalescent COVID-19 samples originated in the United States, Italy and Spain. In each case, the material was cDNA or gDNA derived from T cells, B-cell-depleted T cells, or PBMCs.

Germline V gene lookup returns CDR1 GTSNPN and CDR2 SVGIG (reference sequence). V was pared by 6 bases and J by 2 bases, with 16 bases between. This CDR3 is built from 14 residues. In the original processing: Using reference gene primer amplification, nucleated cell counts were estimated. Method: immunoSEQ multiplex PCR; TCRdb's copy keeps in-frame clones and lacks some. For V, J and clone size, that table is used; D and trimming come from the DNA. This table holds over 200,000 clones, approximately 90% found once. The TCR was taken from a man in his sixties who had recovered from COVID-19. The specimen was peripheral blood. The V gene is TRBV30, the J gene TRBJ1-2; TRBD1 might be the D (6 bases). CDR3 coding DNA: TGTGCCTGCCCAGGACAGAGCTTAAACTATGGCTACACCTTC. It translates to CACPGQSLNYGYTF.